This T cell receptor (beta chain) was observed in a study of blood T cell repertoires in COVID-19. Study-wide background: Spain, Italy and the United States supplied samples that represented acute and convalescent COVID-19.

V lost 7 bases to trimming and J lost 8 bases, with 11 bases between them. Per germline, CDR1 MNHEY and CDR2 SVGAGI. The CDR3 consists of 11 residues. Original processing notes: Cell counts per sample came from amplifying reference gene primers. This table comes from immunoSEQ multiplex PCR, and its TCRdb copy is limited to in-frame clones, with some not included. V and J calls and clone size are those listed in that table; D and trimming were worked out from the DNA. This table has approximately 41,000 clones, 70% to 90% appearing once. The sample holds one count of this clone. This receptor was obtained from a human donor in a cohort sampled during active COVID-19. The sequencing input was peripheral blood. The chain carries TRBV6-5 and TRBJ1-1; D is unclear. This CDR3 is CASTTGGEAFF. CDR3 coding DNA: TGTGCCAGCACCACCGGCGGGGAAGCTTTCTTT.